A selection of T cell receptor beta chains follows, all from one sample in a study of CD8 T cells in Susac syndrome. TCRdb reanalysed the immunoSEQ multiplex PCR reads using MiXCR and keeps one entry per CDR3 protein. The sample contains under 250,000 distinct CDR3 sequences, 85% to 95% of which appear only once. The sequenced sample consisted of CD4+ T cells from PBMCs. These receptors were obtained from a human donor with Susac syndrome. Each CDR3 is given with its conserved first and last residue. The D gene is left open where the match is weak. Size tells how often a clone was seen (once, few, many) or the class of an expanded clone, and some rows leave it out.

D gene: TRBD1; clone size: -; V gene: TRBV15; J gene: TRBJ1-2; CDR3 protein: CATSREPQGDYGYTF; CDR3 DNA: TGTGCCACCAGCAGAGAGCCCCAGGGGGACTATGGCTACACCTTC
D gene: TRBD1; clone size: -; V gene: TRBV30; J gene: TRBJ2-3; CDR3 protein: CAWSRDSSTDTQYF; CDR3 DNA: TGTGCCTGGAGTCGGGACAGTAGCACAGATACGCAGTATTTT
D gene: TRBD1; clone size: once; V gene: TRBV18; J gene: TRBJ1-1; CDR3 protein: CASSKTQGSGTEAFF; CDR3 DNA: TGTGCCAGCTCAAAAACACAGGGGTCGGGCACTGAAGCTTTCTTT
D gene: -; clone size: -; V gene: TRBV9; J gene: TRBJ1-4; CDR3 protein: CASSAGDRTNEKLFF; CDR3 DNA: TGTGCCAGCAGCGCAGGAGACAGAACTAATGAAAAACTGTTTTTT
D gene: -; clone size: -; V gene: TRBV3-1; J gene: TRBJ1-5; CDR3 protein: CASSPNRDSNQPQHF; CDR3 DNA: TGTGCCAGCAGTCCTAACCGGGACAGCAATCAGCCCCAGCATTTT
D gene: -; clone size: -; V gene: TRBV20-1; J gene: TRBJ1-6; CDR3 protein: CSAEVPAYNSPLHF; CDR3 DNA: TGCAGTGCTGAGGTCCCGGCCTATAATTCACCCCTCCACTTT
D gene: -; clone size: -; V gene: TRBV11-1; J gene: TRBJ1-1; CDR3 protein: CASSSRGRANTEAFF; CDR3 DNA: TGTGCCAGCAGCTCCCGGGGACGGGCGAACACTGAAGCTTTCTTT
D gene: -; clone size: -; V gene: TRBV3-1; J gene: TRBJ2-5; CDR3 protein: CASSDRDKEETQYF; CDR3 DNA: TGTGCCAGCAGCGATAGGGACAAGGAAGAGACCCAGTACTTC
D gene: -; clone size: -; V gene: TRBV12-3/TRBV12-4; J gene: TRBJ2-7; CDR3 protein: CASSLVAEYEQYF; CDR3 DNA: TGTGCCAGCAGTTTAGTCGCAGAGTACGAGCAGTACTTC
D gene: -; clone size: -; V gene: TRBV15; J gene: TRBJ1-2; CDR3 protein: CATSREARFYGYTF; CDR3 DNA: TGTGCCACCAGCAGAGAGGCTCGTTTCTATGGCTACACCTTC
D gene: TRBD1; clone size: -; V gene: TRBV28; J gene: TRBJ2-4; CDR3 protein: CASRGTGESIQYF; CDR3 DNA: TGTGCCAGCAGAGGGACAGGCGAAAGCATTCAGTACTTC
D gene: -; clone size: -; V gene: TRBV20-1; J gene: TRBJ1-1; CDR3 protein: CSASIRGGNTEAFF; CDR3 DNA: TGCAGTGCTAGTATTCGGGGAGGGAACACTGAAGCTTTCTTT
D gene: TRBD1; clone size: -; V gene: TRBV20-1; J gene: TRBJ2-3; CDR3 protein: CSAQDRASNTDTQYF; CDR3 DNA: TGCAGTGCTCAGGACAGGGCTTCGAATACAGATACGCAGTATTTT
D gene: -; clone size: -; V gene: TRBV3-1; J gene: TRBJ2-7; CDR3 protein: CASSQDAATYEQYF; CDR3 DNA: TGTGCCAGCAGCCAAGATGCAGCAACCTACGAGCAGTACTTC
D gene: -; clone size: -; V gene: TRBV20-1; J gene: TRBJ2-3; CDR3 protein: CSARDPRDSTDTQYF; CDR3 DNA: TGCAGTGCTAGAGATCCGAGGGATAGCACAGATACGCAGTATTTT
D gene: TRBD1; clone size: -; V gene: TRBV4-2; J gene: TRBJ2-2; CDR3 protein: CASRRRDRGPDTGELFF; CDR3 DNA: TGTGCCAGCAGGCGCCGGGACAGGGGCCCCGACACCGGGGAGCTGTTTTTT
D gene: TRBD1; clone size: -; V gene: TRBV5-1; J gene: TRBJ1-1; CDR3 protein: CASRSRGGNTEAFF; CDR3 DNA: TGCGCCAGCAGGTCCAGGGGGGGGAACACTGAAGCTTTCTTT
D gene: TRBD1; clone size: -; V gene: TRBV12-3/TRBV12-4; J gene: TRBJ1-1; CDR3 protein: CASRKGQDYRNTEAFF; CDR3 DNA: TGTGCCAGCAGAAAGGGACAGGATTATAGGAACACTGAAGCTTTCTTT
D gene: TRBD1; clone size: once; V gene: TRBV30; J gene: TRBJ1-6; CDR3 protein: CAWGQEINSPLHF; CDR3 DNA: TGTGCCTGGGGACAGGAGATCAATTCACCCCTCCACTTT
D gene: -; clone size: -; V gene: TRBV20-1; J gene: TRBJ2-5; CDR3 protein: CSVDLAANQEETQYF; CDR3 DNA: TGCAGTGTTGACCTGGCGGCCAACCAGGAAGAGACCCAGTACTTC
D gene: TRBD2; clone size: -; V gene: TRBV20-1; J gene: TRBJ2-3; CDR3 protein: CSARDHSGGAGDTQYF; CDR3 DNA: TGCAGTGCTAGAGATCATAGCGGGGGGGCGGGGGATACGCAGTATTTT
D gene: -; clone size: once; V gene: TRBV30; J gene: TRBJ1-2; CDR3 protein: CAWRADSWGGYTF; CDR3 DNA: TGTGCCTGGAGGGCGGACAGCTGGGGCGGCTACACCTTC
D gene: -; clone size: -; V gene: TRBV29-1; J gene: TRBJ1-1; CDR3 protein: CSVYQRQDTEAFF; CDR3 DNA: TGCAGCGTTTATCAGAGACAGGACACTGAAGCTTTCTTT
D gene: TRBD2; clone size: -; V gene: TRBV7-2; J gene: TRBJ2-1; CDR3 protein: CASSLGLAANEQFF; CDR3 DNA: TGTGCCAGCAGCCTGGGACTAGCGGCCAATGAGCAGTTCTTC
D gene: -; clone size: -; V gene: TRBV3-1; J gene: TRBJ2-3; CDR3 protein: CASSQDLATDTQYF; CDR3 DNA: TGTGCCAGCAGCCAAGACCTGGCCACAGATACGCAGTATTTT
D gene: TRBD1; clone size: -; V gene: TRBV6-6; J gene: TRBJ1-5; CDR3 protein: CASCGQGGQPQHF; CDR3 DNA: TGTGCCAGCTGCGGACAGGGAGGTCAGCCCCAGCATTTT
D gene: -; clone size: -; V gene: TRBV2; J gene: TRBJ2-5; CDR3 protein: CASSAGTQQETQYF; CDR3 DNA: TGTGCCAGCAGTGCCGGGACACAACAAGAGACCCAGTACTTC
D gene: -; clone size: -; V gene: TRBV25-1; J gene: TRBJ1-4; CDR3 protein: CASSEGGPVEKLFF; CDR3 DNA: TGTGCCAGCAGTGAAGGAGGTCCGGTTGAAAAACTGTTTTTT
D gene: -; clone size: once; V gene: TRBV5-1; J gene: TRBJ1-1; CDR3 protein: CASSGGTESGAFF; CDR3 DNA: TGCGCCAGCAGCGGGGGCACAGAGAGTGGAGCTTTCTTT
D gene: TRBD1; clone size: -; V gene: TRBV3-1; J gene: TRBJ1-1; CDR3 protein: CASSRDSRSTEAFF; CDR3 DNA: TGTGCCAGCAGCCGGGACAGTCGGTCCACTGAAGCTTTCTTT
D gene: TRBD1; clone size: -; V gene: TRBV20-1; J gene: TRBJ1-2; CDR3 protein: CSAREWQGDYGYTF; CDR3 DNA: TGCAGTGCTAGGGAGTGGCAGGGGGACTATGGCTACACCTTC
D gene: -; clone size: -; V gene: TRBV7-3; J gene: TRBJ1-1; CDR3 protein: CASTRDHGTTEAFF; CDR3 DNA: TGTGCCAGCACGAGAGACCACGGGACCACTGAAGCTTTCTTT